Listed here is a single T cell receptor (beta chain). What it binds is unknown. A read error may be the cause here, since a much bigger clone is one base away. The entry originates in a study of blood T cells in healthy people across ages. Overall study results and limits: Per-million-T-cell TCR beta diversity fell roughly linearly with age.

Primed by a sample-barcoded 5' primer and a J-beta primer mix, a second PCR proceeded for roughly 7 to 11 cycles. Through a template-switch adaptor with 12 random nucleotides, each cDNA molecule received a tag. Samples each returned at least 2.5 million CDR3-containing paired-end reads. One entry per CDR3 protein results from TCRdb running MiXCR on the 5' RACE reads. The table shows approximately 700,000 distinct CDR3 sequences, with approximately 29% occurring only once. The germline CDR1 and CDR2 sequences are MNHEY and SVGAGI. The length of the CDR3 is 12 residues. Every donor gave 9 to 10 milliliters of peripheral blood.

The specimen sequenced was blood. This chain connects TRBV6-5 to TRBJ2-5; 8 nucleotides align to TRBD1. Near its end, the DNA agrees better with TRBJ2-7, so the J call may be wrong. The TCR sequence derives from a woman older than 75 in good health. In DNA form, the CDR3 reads TGTGCCACCAACAGGGGGACCTACGAGCAGTACTTC. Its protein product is CATNRGTYEQYF.